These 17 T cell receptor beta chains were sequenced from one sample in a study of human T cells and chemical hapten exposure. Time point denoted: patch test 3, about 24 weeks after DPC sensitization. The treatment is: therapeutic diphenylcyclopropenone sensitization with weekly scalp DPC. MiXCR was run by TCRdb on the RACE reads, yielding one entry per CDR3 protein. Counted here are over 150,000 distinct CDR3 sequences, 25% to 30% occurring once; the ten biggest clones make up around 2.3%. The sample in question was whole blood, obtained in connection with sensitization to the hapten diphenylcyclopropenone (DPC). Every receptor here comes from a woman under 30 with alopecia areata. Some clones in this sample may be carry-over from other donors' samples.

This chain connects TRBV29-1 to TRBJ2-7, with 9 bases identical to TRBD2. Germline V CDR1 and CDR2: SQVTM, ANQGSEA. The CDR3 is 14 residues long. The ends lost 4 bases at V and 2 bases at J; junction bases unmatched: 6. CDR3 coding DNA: TGCAGCGTTGGGGTAGCGGGGGCAACCTACGAGCAGTACTTC. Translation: CSVGVAGATYEQYF.

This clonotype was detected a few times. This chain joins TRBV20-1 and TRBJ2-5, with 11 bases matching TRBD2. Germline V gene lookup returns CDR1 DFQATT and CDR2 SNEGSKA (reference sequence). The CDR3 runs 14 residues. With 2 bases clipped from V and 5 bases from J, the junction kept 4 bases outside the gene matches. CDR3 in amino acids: CSARHPSGGETQYF. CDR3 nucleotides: TGCAGTGCTAGACATCCTAGCGGGGGGGAGACCCAGTACTTC.

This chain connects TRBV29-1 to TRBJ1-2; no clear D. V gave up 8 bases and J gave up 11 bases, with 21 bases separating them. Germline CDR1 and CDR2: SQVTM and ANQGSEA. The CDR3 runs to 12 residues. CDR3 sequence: CSSTQGQHGYTF. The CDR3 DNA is TGCAGCTCCACCCAAGGGCAGCACGGGTACACCTTC.

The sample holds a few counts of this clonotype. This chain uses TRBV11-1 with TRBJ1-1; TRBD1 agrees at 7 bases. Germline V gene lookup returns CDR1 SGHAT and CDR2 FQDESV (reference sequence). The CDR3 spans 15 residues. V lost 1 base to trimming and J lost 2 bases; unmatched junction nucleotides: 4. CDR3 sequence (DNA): TGTGCCAGCAGCTTAGTACAGGGGTTCAACACTGAAGCTTTCTTT. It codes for CASSLVQGFNTEAFF.

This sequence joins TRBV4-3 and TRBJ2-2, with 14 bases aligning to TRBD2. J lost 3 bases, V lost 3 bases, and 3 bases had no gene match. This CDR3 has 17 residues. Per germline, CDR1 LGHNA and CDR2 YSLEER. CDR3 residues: CASSHRTSGGYTGELFF. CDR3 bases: TGCGCCAGCAGCCATAGGACTAGCGGGGGGTACACCGGGGAGCTGTTTTTT.

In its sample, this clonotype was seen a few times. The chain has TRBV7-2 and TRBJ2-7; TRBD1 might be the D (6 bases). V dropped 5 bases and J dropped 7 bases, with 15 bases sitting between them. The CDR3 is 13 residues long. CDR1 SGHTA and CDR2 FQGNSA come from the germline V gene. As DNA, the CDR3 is TGTGCCAGCAGCCTAGTGGGGGCCCGGGAGCAGTACTTC. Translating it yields CASSLVGAREQYF.

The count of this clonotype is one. CDR3 protein: CASSQDPGTPSYEQYF. The CDR3, as DNA: TGCGCCAGCAGCCAAGATCCCGGGACACCCTCCTACGAGCAGTACTTC. The chain carries TRBV4-3 and TRBJ2-7, with D possibly matching TRBD1 (6 bases). Germline values: CDR1 LGHNA, CDR2 YSLEER. The CDR3 runs to 16 residues. V was pared by 0 bases and J by 0 bases, with 12 bases between.

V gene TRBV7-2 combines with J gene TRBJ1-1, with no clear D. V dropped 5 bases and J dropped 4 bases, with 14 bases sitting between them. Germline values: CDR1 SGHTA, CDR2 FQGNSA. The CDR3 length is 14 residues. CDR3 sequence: CASSPSLRTTEAFF. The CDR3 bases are TGTGCCAGCAGCCCGAGCCTACGAACCACTGAAGCTTTCTTT.

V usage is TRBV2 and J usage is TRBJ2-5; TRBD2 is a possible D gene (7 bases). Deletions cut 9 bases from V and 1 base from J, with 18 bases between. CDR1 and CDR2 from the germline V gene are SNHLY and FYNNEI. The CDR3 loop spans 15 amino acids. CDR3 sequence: CARTRGGGPQETQYF. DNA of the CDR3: TGTGCCAGGACAAGAGGGGGGGGGCCCCAAGAGACCCAGTACTTC.

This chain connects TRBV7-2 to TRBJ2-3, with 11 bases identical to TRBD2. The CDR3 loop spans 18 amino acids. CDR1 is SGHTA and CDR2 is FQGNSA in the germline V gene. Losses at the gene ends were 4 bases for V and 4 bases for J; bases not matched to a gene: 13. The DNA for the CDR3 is TGTGCCAGCAGCTCCACAAGATTAGCGGGGGGGCATGCAGATACGCAGTATTTT. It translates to CASSSTRLAGGHADTQYF.

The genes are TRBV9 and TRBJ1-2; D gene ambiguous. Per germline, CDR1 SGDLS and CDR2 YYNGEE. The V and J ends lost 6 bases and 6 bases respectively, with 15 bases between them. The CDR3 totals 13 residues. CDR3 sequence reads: CASNPVPRDGYTF. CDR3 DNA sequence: TGTGCCAGCAACCCGGTCCCAAGGGATGGCTACACCTTC.

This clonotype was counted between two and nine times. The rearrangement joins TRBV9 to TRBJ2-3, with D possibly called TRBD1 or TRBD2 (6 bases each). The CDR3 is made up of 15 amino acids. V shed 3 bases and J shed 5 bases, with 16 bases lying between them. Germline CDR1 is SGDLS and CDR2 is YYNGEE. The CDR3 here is CASSGGGLRKDTQYF. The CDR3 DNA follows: TGTGCCAGCAGCGGAGGGGGACTCAGGAAAGATACGCAGTATTTT.

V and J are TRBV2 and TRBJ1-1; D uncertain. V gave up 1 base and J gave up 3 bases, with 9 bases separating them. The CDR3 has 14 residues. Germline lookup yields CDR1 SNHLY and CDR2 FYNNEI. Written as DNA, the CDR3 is TGTGCCAGCAGTGAAGGTGGCAGATACACTGAAGCTTTCTTT. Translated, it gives CASSEGGRYTEAFF. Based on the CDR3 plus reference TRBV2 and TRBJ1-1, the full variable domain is EPEVTQTPSHQVTQMGQEVILRCVPISNHLYFYWYRQILGQKVEFLVSFYNNEISEKSEIFDDQFSVERPDGSNFTLKIRSTKLEDSAMYFCASSEGGRYTEAFFGQGTRLTVV.

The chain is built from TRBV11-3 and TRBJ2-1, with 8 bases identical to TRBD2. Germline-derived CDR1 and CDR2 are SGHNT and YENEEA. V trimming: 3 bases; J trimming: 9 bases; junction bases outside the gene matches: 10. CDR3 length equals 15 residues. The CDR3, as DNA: TGTGCCAGCAGCTTTTCCGGGAGGGACCCTCCTGAGCAGTTCTTC. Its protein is CASSFSGRDPPEQFF.

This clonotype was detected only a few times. CDR3 nucleotides: TGTGCCAGCAGCGTGACAGGAGACAATGAGCAGTTCTTC. This encodes CASSVTGDNEQFF. The J gene is TRBJ2-1, the V gene TRBV7-2, with TRBD1 as a possible D gene (6 bases). Trimming stripped 5 bases from V and 5 bases from J, with 10 bases between. The CDR3 length is 13 residues. In germline, CDR1 is SGHTA, CDR2 FQGNSA.

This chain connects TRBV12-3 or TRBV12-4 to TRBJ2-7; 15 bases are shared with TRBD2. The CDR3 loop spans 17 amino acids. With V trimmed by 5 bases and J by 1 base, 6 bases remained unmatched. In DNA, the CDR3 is TGTGCCAGCAGTGCCGGGACTAGCGGGAGGCTTTCCTACGAGCAGTACTTC. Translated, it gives CASSAGTSGRLSYEQYF.

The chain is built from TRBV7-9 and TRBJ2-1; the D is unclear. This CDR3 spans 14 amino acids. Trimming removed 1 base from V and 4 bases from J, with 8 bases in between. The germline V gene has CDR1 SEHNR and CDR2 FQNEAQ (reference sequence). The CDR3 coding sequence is TGTGCCAGCAGCTTAGTGGGGTCTTACAATGAGCAGTTCTTC. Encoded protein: CASSLVGSYNEQFF.